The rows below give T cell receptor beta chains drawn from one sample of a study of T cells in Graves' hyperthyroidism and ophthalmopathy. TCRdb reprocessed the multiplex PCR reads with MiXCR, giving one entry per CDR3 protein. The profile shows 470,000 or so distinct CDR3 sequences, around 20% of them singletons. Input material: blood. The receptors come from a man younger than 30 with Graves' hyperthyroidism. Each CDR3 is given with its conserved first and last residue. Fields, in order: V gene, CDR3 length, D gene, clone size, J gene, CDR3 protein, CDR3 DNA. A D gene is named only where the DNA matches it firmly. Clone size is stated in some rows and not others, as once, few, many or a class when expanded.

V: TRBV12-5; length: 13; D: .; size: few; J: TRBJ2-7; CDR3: CASGLSAPREQYF; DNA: TGTGCTAGTGGTTTGTCGGCCCCACGCGAGCAGTACTTC
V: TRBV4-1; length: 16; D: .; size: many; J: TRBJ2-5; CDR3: CASSQERTGVGETQYF; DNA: TGCGCCAGCAGCCAAGAGAGGACTGGGGTAGGGGAGACCCAGTACTTC
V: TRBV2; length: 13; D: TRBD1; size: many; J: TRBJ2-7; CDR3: CATRQGPSYEQYF; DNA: TGTGCCACCAGACAGGGGCCCTCCTACGAGCAGTACTTC
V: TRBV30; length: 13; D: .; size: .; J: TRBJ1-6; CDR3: CALSSSYNSPLHF; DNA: TGTGCCTTATCCAGCTCCTATAATTCACCCCTCCACTTT
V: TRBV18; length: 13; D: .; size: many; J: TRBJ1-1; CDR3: CASHIRQNTEAFF; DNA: TGTGCCAGCCACATAAGACAGAACACTGAAGCTTTCTTT
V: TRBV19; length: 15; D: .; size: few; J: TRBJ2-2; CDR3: CASSIWQANTGELFF; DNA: TGTGCCAGTAGTATTTGGCAGGCGAACACCGGGGAGCTGTTTTTT
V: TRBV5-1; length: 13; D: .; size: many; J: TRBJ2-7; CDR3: CASSLERLYEQYF; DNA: TGCGCCAGCAGCTTAGAGCGCCTCTACGAGCAGTACTTC
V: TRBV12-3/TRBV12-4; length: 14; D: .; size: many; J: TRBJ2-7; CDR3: CASSLQGLSYEQYF; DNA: TGTGCCAGCAGTTTGCAGGGGCTCTCCTACGAGCAGTACTTC
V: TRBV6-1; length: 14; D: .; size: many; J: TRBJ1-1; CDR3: CASSRGSMNTEAFF; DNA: TGTGCCAGCTCCCGGGGTTCGATGAACACTGAAGCTTTCTTT
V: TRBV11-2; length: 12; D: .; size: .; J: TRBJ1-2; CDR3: CASTLLLDGYTF; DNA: TGTGCCAGCACCCTCCTATTAGATGGCTACACCTTC
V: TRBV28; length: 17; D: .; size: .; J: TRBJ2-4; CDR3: CASSPYGRPWAKNIQYF; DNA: TGTGCCAGCAGTCCTTATGGGAGACCCTGGGCCAAAAACATTCAGTACTTC
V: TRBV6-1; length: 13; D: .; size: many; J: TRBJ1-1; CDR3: CASRSPFNTEAFF; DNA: TGTGCCAGCAGGTCCCCATTCAACACTGAAGCTTTCTTT
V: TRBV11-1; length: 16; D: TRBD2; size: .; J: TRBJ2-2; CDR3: CASSFDSGGHTGELFF; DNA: TGTGCCAGCAGCTTCGATAGCGGGGGGCACACCGGGGAGCTGTTTTTT
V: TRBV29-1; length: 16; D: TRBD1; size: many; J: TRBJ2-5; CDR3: CSVESLKGARTETQYF; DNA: TGCAGCGTCGAGTCTTTGAAGGGGGCCCGTACGGAGACCCAGTACTTC
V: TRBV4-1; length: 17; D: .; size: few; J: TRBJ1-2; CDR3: CASSQDSPDSVDYGYTF; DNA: TGCGCCAGCAGCCAAGATAGCCCGGACAGCGTGGACTATGGCTACACCTTC
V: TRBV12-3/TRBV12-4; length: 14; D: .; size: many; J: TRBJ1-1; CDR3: CASSFRTPGSEGFF; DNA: TGTGCCAGCAGTTTTAGAACCCCGGGCAGTGAAGGTTTCTTT
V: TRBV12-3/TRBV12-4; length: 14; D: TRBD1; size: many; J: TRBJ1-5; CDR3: CASSPDREGQPQHF; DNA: TGTGCCAGCAGCCCCGACAGGGAGGGTCAGCCCCAGCATTTT
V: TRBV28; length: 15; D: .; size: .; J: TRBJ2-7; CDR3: CASNVPGHRAYEQYF; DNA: TGTGCCAGCAACGTCCCGGGACACCGAGCCTACGAGCAGTACTTC
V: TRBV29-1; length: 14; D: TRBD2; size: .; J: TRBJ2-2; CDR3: CSVPRTGGAGELFF; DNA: TGCAGCGTCCCCCGGACGGGAGGGGCCGGGGAGCTGTTTTTT
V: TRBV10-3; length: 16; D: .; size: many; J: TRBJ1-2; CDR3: CAISESSGQSLRGYTF; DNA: TGTGCCATCAGTGAGTCGTCGGGGCAGTCGTTGCGAGGCTACACCTTC
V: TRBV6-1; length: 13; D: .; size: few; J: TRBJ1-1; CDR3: CASVSYRDTEAFF; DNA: TGTGCCAGCGTCTCCTACAGGGACACTGAAGCTTTCTTT
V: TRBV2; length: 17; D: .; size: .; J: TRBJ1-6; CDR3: CASSYRDGNSYNSPLHF; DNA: TGTGCCAGCAGCTATCGGGACGGGAACTCCTATAATTCACCCCTCCACTTT
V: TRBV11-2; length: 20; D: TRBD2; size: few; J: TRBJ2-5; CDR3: CASSFIPPGLAGAVQETQYF; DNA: TGTGCCAGCAGCTTTATCCCCCCAGGACTAGCGGGGGCGGTCCAAGAGACCCAGTACTTC
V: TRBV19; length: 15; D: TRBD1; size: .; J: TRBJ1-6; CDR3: CASSIKDRGNSPLHF; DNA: TGTGCCAGTAGTATCAAGGACAGGGGTAATTCACCCCTCCACTTT
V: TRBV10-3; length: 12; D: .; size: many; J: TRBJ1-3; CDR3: CAISENGNTIYF; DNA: TGTGCCATCAGTGAGAATGGAAACACCATATATTTT
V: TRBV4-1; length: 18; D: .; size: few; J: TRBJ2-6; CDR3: CASSHGRGPPSGANVLTF; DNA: TGCGCCAGCAGCCACGGCAGGGGTCCCCCCTCTGGGGCCAACGTCCTGACTTTC
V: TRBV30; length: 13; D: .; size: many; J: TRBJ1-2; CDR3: CAWSVRGVWCYTF; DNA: TGTGCCTGGAGTGTACGAGGCGTATGGTGCTACACCTTC
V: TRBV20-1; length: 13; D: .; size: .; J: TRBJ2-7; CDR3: CSAIEIRSGDQYF; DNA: TGCAGTGCCATAGAGATCAGGTCGGGCGATCAGTACTTC
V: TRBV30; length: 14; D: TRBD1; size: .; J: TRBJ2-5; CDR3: CAWNFGQGQETQYF; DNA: TGTGCCTGGAACTTCGGACAGGGGCAAGAGACCCAGTACTTC
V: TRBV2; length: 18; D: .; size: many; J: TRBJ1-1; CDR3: CASSEALALAARNTEAFF; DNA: TGTGCCAGCAGTGAAGCGCTTGCTCTGGCAGCCAGGAACACTGAAGCTTTCTTT
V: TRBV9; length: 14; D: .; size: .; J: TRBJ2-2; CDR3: CASSARTLAGELFF; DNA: TGTGCCAGCAGCGCCAGGACTCTTGCCGGGGAGCTGTTTTTT
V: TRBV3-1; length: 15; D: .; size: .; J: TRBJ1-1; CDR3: CASSDLVGSNTEAFF; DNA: TGTGCCAGCAGTGACTTGGTGGGATCGAACACTGAAGCTTTCTTT
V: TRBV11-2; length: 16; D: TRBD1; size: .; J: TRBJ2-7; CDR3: CASSLSRGLRGYEQYF; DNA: TGTGCCAGCAGCTTAAGTCGCGGACTCAGGGGGTACGAGCAGTACTTC
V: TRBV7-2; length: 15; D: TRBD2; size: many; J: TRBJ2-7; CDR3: CASSFIAGAIYEQYF; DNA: TGTGCCAGCAGCTTTATAGCGGGGGCCATCTACGAGCAGTACTTC
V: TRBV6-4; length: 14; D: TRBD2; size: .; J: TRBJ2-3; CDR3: CASSAGGLTDTQYF; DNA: TGTGCCAGCAGTGCGGGGGGGCTCACAGATACGCAGTATTTT
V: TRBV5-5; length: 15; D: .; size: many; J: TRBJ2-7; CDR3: CASSFDLGTPHEQYF; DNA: TGTGCCAGCAGCTTCGACTTGGGGACCCCCCACGAGCAGTACTTC
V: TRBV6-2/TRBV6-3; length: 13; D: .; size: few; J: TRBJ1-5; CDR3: CASSVQFNQPQHF; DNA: TGTGCCAGCTCTGTACAGTTCAATCAGCCCCAGCATTTT
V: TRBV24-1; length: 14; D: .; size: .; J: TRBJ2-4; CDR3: CATSDFLTENIQYF; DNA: TGTGCCACCAGTGATTTCCTGACGGAAAACATTCAGTACTTC
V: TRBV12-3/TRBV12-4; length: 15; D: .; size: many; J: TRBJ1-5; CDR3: CASSLGGESNQPQHF; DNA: TGTGCCAGCAGTTTAGGGGGGGAAAGCAATCAGCCCCAGCATTTT
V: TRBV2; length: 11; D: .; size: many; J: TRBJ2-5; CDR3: CAGGSQETQYF; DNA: TGTGCCGGCGGCAGCCAAGAGACCCAGTACTTC
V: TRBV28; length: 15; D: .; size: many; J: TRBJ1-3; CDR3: CASSPGDYSGNTIYF; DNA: TGTGCCAGCAGCCCAGGGGATTACTCTGGAAACACCATATATTTT
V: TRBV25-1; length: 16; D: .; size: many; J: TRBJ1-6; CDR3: CASSERGGTIYSPLHF; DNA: TGTGCCAGCAGTGAAAGAGGGGGGACTATATATTCACCCCTCCACTTT
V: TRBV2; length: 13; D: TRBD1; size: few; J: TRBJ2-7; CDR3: CASKGQGAYEQYF; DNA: TGTGCCAGCAAGGGACAGGGGGCCTACGAGCAGTACTTC
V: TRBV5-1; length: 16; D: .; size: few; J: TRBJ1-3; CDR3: CASSYGQPFIGNTIYF; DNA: TGCGCCAGCAGCTATGGACAGCCTTTTATTGGAAACACCATATATTTT
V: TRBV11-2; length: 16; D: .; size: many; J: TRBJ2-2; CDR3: CASSSPMGPNTGELFF; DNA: TGTGCCAGCAGCTCTCCTATGGGCCCTAACACCGGGGAGCTGTTTTTT
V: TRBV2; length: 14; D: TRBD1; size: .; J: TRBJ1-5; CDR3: CSSSETGGKQPQHF; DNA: TGTTCCAGCAGTGAAACAGGGGGAAAGCAGCCCCAGCATTTT
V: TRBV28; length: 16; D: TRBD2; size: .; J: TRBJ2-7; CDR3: CASSLVSGTSAYEQYF; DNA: TGTGCCAGCAGTTTGGTATCGGGGACTAGCGCTTACGAGCAGTACTTC
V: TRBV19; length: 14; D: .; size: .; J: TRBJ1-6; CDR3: CASSPGTDNSPLRF; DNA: TGTGCCAGTAGTCCCGGGACGGATAATTCACCCCTCCGCTTT
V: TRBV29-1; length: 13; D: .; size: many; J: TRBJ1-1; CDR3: CSVEGGRRTEAFF; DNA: TGCAGCGTTGAAGGAGGGAGGCGCACTGAAGCTTTCTTT
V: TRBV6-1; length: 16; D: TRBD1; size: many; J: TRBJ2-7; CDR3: CASSDPENTGEHEQYF; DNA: TGTGCCAGCAGTGATCCGGAAAACACAGGGGAACACGAGCAGTACTTC
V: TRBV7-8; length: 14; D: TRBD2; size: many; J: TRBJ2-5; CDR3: CASSLVGGQETQYF; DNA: TGTGCCAGCAGCTTAGTCGGGGGGCAAGAGACCCAGTACTTC
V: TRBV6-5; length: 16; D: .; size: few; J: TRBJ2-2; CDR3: CASSYWGPRVTGELFF; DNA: TGTGCCAGCAGTTATTGGGGTCCACGGGTCACCGGGGAGCTGTTTTTT
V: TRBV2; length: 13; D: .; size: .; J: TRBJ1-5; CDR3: CASIAGRGQPQHF; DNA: TGTGCCAGCATAGCAGGGAGGGGTCAGCCCCAGCATTTT
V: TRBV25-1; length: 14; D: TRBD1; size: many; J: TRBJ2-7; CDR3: CASSQTGSYYEQYF; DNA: TGTGCCAGCAGTCAGACAGGGAGTTACTACGAGCAGTACTTC